Listed here are 21 T cell receptor beta chains from one sample, sequenced in a study of OX40 agonist ivuxolimab in advanced cancers. Using immunoSEQ multiplex PCR, the repertoire was profiled, and TCRdb retains in-frame clones only, with some absent. Among approximately 66,000 clones listed, over 80% were seen once. The material sequenced was CD4+ or CD8+ T cells sorted from blood, taken in a trial of the OX40 agonist ivuxolimab. The receptors were sampled from an adult with an advanced solid tumor such as melanoma, head and neck, liver or kidney cancer.

The rearrangement uses TRBV5-4 and TRBJ2-6, with 11 bases aligning to TRBD2. The V segment lost 3 bases and the J segment 4 bases; nucleotides outside the gene matches: 6. The germline gives CDR1 SGHNT, CDR2 YYREEE (reference sequence). The CDR3 spans 17 residues. CDR3 sequence (DNA): TGTGCCAGCAGCTCGACTAGCGGGGCCTGGGGGGCCAACGTCCTGACTTTC. The encoded protein is CASSSTSGAWGANVLTF.

This sequence joins TRBV5-1 and TRBJ2-7, with D perhaps being TRBD1 or TRBD2 (5 bases each). Germline V gene sequence: CDR1 SGHRS, CDR2 YFSETQ. Trimming cost V 1 base and J 2 bases, with 7 bases left between them. This CDR3 region has 13 residues. CDR3 bases: TGCGCCAGCAGCTTGCGGGGCCCCTACGAGCAGTACTTC. It codes for CASSLRGPYEQYF. The variable domain in full, with the rest retrieved from reference TRBV5-1 and TRBJ2-7, is KAGVTQTPRYLIKTRGQQVTLSCSPISGHRSVSWYQQTPGQGLQFLFEYFSETQRNKGNFPGRFSGRQFSNSRSEMNVSTLELGDSALYLCASSLRGPYEQYFGPGTRLTVT.

This clone came up a few times. The chain links TRBV5-1 to TRBJ1-6, with D maybe TRBD1 (5 bases). The CDR3 extends over 14 amino acids. The germline V gene encodes CDR1 SGHRS and CDR2 YFSETQ. Between the trimmed V and J ends, which lost 3 bases and 10 bases, there was a span of 14 bases. The CDR3: CASSSGAGRSPLHF. The CDR3 DNA is TGCGCCAGCAGCTCGGGTGCAGGGCGCTCACCCCTCCACTTT.

The chain joins TRBV7-3 to TRBJ2-2; D assignment may be TRBD1 or TRBD2 (5 bases each). Trimming removed 5 bases from V and 2 bases from J, with 12 bases in between. The germline V gene has CDR1 SGHTA and CDR2 FQGTGA. The CDR3 covers 15 residues. CDR3 sequence (DNA): TGTGCCAGCAGCCCCCCGGGACCAAACACCGGGGAGCTGTTTTTT. This translates into CASSPPGPNTGELFF.

In the case of this clone: The junction departs from germline at one end; a sequencing error may be responsible. The chain has TRBV5-5 and TRBJ2-2, with D tentatively TRBD2 (6 bases). Germline values: CDR1 SGHKS, CDR2 YYEKEE (reference sequence). The CDR3 extends over 17 amino acids. This chain's CDR3 is CASSPRWAGHSTGELFF. The CDR3 DNA sequence: TGCGCCAGCAGCCCGAGGTGGGCGGGGCACTCTACCGGGGAGCTGTTTTTT.

The V gene is TRBV6-5, the J gene TRBJ2-3; the match to TRBD2 covers 10 bases. This CDR3 region has 15 residues. V trimming: 4 bases; J trimming: 1 base; junction bases outside the gene matches: 2. Germline assignment: CDR1 MNHEY and CDR2 SVGAGI. CDR3 DNA sequence: TGTGCCAGCAGTTCCGGGACTAGCGGCACAGATACGCAGTATTTT. Its translation is CASSSGTSGTDTQYF.

The gene calls are TRBV4-2 and TRBJ2-1; the match to TRBD2 covers 16 bases. V lost 1 base and J lost 0; bases outside the gene matches: 6. Germline CDR1 is LGHNA and CDR2 is YNFKEQ. The CDR3 is made up of 20 amino acids. The CDR3 nucleotides are TGTGCCAGCAGCCAAGTCGGGACTAGCGGGGGGGCGGGCTCCTACAATGAGCAGTTCTTC. Translating gives CASSQVGTSGGAGSYNEQFF.

DNA for the CDR3: TGTGCCAGCAGTTTCACAGGGCGGGGAGCGTATGAAAAACTGTTTTTT. This translates into CASSFTGRGAYEKLFF. V is TRBV27 and J is TRBJ1-4; D is perhaps TRBD1 (6 bases). With 3 bases removed from V and 6 bases from J, the gap between germline ends came to 17 bases. Per the germline V gene, CDR1 is MNHEY and CDR2 is SMNVEV (reference sequence). The CDR3 runs to 16 residues.

The V call is TRBV5-5, the J call TRBJ1-4, with 7 bases lining up with TRBD1. Germline V gene lookup returns CDR1 SGHKS and CDR2 YYEKEE (reference sequence). The CDR3 loop spans 12 amino acids. V was pared by 10 bases and J by 8 bases, with 8 bases of the junction left unmatched. The CDR3 DNA is TGTGCCGACCGGGTCAGGGGGGAAAAACTGTTTTTT. Residues: CADRVRGEKLFF.

The chain combines TRBV7-2 with TRBJ1-1; TRBD1 aligns across 12 bases. Trimming cost V 6 bases and J 7 bases; bases outside gene matches: 9. This CDR3 contains 15 residues. CDR1 and CDR2 (germline): SGHTA, FQGNSA. The CDR3 region has the DNA TGTGCCAGCAGGAGGGACAGGGGGCGGGAGAATGAAGCTTTCTTT. Translation gives CASRRDRGRENEAFF.

The genes are TRBV5-6 and TRBJ2-7; a weak D match, TRBD1 (5 bases). Germline loops: CDR1 SGHDT, CDR2 YYEEEE. V was shortened by 4 bases and J by 0 bases, with 11 bases between the two germline ends. This CDR3 comprises 14 residues. The CDR3 is CASSRRQFSYEQYF. For the CDR3, the DNA is TGTGCCAGCAGCCGACGACAGTTCTCCTACGAGCAGTACTTC.

The chain is built from TRBV19 and TRBJ2-1; 9 bases agree with TRBD2. This CDR3 comprises 16 residues. The V and J ends lost 3 bases and 8 bases, in that order; junction bases with no gene match: 11. Per the germline V gene, CDR1 is LNHDA and CDR2 is SQIVND (reference sequence). The CDR3 loop reads CASSMAGGGFKDEQFF. In DNA form, the CDR3 reads TGTGCCAGTAGTATGGCGGGGGGGGGATTTAAGGATGAGCAGTTCTTC.

A single count supports this clone. Written as DNA, the CDR3 is TGTGCCAGCAGCCGAGGGGACAGCTACACCGGGGAGCTGTTTTTT. This encodes CASSRGDSYTGELFF. This chain links TRBV4-2 with TRBJ2-2; 7 bases line up with TRBD1. From germline, CDR1 is LGHNA and CDR2 YNFKEQ. This CDR3 is built from 15 residues. V was clipped by 4 bases and J by 3 bases; unmatched bases: 5.

This chain uses TRBV7-9 with TRBJ2-1; 12 positions match TRBD2. The CDR3 sequence is 18 residues long. Trimming took 5 bases from V and 2 from J; bases not matched to a gene: 10. Germline CDR1 and CDR2: SEHNR and FQNEAQ (reference sequence). CDR3 loop: CASSHTSGGPNTYNEQFF. The CDR3 DNA sequence: TGTGCCAGCAGCCACACTAGCGGGGGGCCCAATACCTACAATGAGCAGTTCTTC.

This chain links TRBV9 with TRBJ1-2, with D unclear. With 0 bases removed from V and 0 bases from J, the gap between germline ends came to 6 bases. Germline CDR1 is SGDLS and CDR2 is YYNGEE. The CDR3 sequence is 14 residues long. The CDR3 coding sequence is TGTGCCAGCAGCGTAGAGCAGACTAACTATGGCTACACCTTC. Amino acids: CASSVEQTNYGYTF. Based on the CDR3 plus reference TRBV9 and TRBJ1-2, the full variable domain is DSGVTQTPKHLITATGQRVTLRCSPRSGDLSVYWYQQSLDQGLQFLIQYYNGEERAKGNILERFSAQQFPDLHSELNLSSLELGDSALYFCASSVEQTNYGYTFGSGTRLTVV.

The rearrangement links TRBV5-4 to TRBJ1-1; D might be TRBD1 (5 bases). The CDR3 has 17 residues. The V gene lost 7 bases and the J gene lost 1 base, with 23 bases spanning the gap. Looked up from germline, CDR1 is SGHNT and CDR2 is YYREEE (reference sequence). CDR3 bases: TGTGCCAGCTACCCCCGAGGACCGGGGCGCGAGAACACTGAAGCTTTCTTT. It codes for CASYPRGPGRENTEAFF.

The genes are TRBV11-2 and TRBJ2-7, with D possibly TRBD2 on 5 matching bases. This CDR3 is built from 13 residues. Trimming cost V 1 base and J 5 bases, with 9 bases left between them. The germline V gene encodes CDR1 SGHAT and CDR2 FQNNGV. Written as DNA, the CDR3 is TGTGCCAGCAGCTTAGTCGGGATACACGAGCAGTACTTC. Amino acids: CASSLVGIHEQYF.

The chain links TRBV11-3 to TRBJ2-5; 10 nucleotides agree with TRBD1. Germline V lookup: CDR1 SGHNT, CDR2 YENEEA. CDR3 length equals 13 residues. The V gene end was trimmed by 5 bases and the J gene end by 4 bases; junction bases not matched to a gene: 1. This CDR3 reads CASSRTGGETQYF. The DNA of the CDR3 is TGTGCCAGCAGCCGGACAGGGGGAGAGACCCAGTACTTC.

V and J are TRBV30 and TRBJ1-4; TRBD1 might be the D (6 bases). CDR3 length equals 14 residues. From germline, CDR1 is GTSNPN and CDR2 SVGIG (reference sequence). The V and J ends lost 0 bases and 7 bases respectively, with 12 bases between them. The CDR3 nucleotides are TGTGCCTGGAGTGTATGGGGGCAGGGTGAAAAACTGTTTTTT. Translated, it gives CAWSVWGQGEKLFF.

This clone is a singleton in its sample. The V gene is TRBV10-3, the J gene TRBJ2-7; the D is unclear. V was pared by 0 bases and J by 6 bases, with 6 bases between. The CDR3 spans 12 residues. Germline assignment: CDR1 ENHRY and CDR2 SYGVKD. The chain's CDR3 is CAISESYAEQYF. CDR3 nucleotide sequence: TGTGCCATCAGTGAGTCCTACGCCGAGCAGTACTTC.

This chain uses TRBV4-2 with TRBJ1-1; TRBD1 agrees at 8 bases. V shed 3 bases, J shed 10 bases, and the junction held 7 bases outside the gene matches. This CDR3 spans 13 amino acids. Looked up from germline, CDR1 is LGHNA and CDR2 is YNFKEQ. The DNA of the CDR3 is TGTGCCAGCAGCCATGGACAGGGAGAGGCAGCTTTCTTT. Protein product: CASSHGQGEAAFF.